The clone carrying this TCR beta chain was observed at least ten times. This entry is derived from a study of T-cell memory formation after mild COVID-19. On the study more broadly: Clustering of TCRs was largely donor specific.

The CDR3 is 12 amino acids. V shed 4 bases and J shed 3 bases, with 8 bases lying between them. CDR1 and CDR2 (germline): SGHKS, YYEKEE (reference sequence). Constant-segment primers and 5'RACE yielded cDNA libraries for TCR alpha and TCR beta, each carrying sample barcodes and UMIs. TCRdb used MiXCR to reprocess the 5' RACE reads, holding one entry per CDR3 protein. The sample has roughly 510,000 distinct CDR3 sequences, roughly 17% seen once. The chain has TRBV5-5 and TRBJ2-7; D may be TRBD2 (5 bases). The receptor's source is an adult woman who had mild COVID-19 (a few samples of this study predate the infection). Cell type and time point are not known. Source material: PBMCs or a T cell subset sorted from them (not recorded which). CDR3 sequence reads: CASSHGDYEQYF. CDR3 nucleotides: TGTGCCAGCAGCCACGGGGACTACGAGCAGTACTTC.